This T cell receptor beta chain was obtained from a study of regulatory T cells in long-lasting Graves disease (dated by TCRdb to the early 2020s). In terms of the full investigation: Persistent Graves' disease was defined as persistently positive TSH receptor autoantibodies together with antithyroid drug treatment for over 5 years. Persistent Graves' disease patients were compared with newly diagnosed Graves' disease patients by peripheral blood TCR sequencing and RNA sequencing. Antithyroid drugs had been taken for roughly 10 years on average by persistent Graves' disease patients in the clinical cohort. A total of around 35 samples were covered by TCR sequencing, comprising around 13 persistent and 20 or so newly diagnosed Graves' disease patients. The study was registered as a clinical trial and conducted in China.

Trimming removed 1 base from V and 1 base from J, leaving 13 bases between the germline ends. Measured from the cysteine to the phenylalanine, the CDR3 is 16 residues long. The sequence is cut down to CDR3 DNA, 48 bases in frame from base 1. CDR1 SGHTA and CDR2 FQGNSA are derived from the germline V gene. Library construction relied on multiplex PCR. Sequencing was carried out with an Illumina HiSeq 4000. CDR3 regions were amplified by Arm-PCR with iRepertoire HTBI primers to construct TCR beta libraries. Before sequencing, the PCR products underwent gel purification. The authors' pipeline ran thus. Gene usage analysis of CDR3 amino acid clonotypes used the 60 to 80 TRBV and more than 13 TRBJ segments found across samples. Filtered high-quality paired reads were merged into contigs using COPE and FqMerger. BLAST was used to align contigs to IMGT TRBV, TRBD and TRBJ reference genes, and CDR3 was defined according to IMGT. Highly expanded clones were defined as clonotypes with a frequency above 0.1%. Repertoire diversity was measured by Shannon entropy, and V-J evenness by the Gini coefficient. Public clonotypes were defined as clonotypes shared by more than one individual. The public reads were reprocessed in TCRdb via fastp at Q25 and MiXCR, keeping in-frame beta chains. Rows with a matching CDR3 protein are joined into one entry that keeps the most common DNA and genes. These V and J calls are TCRdb output, not the study's own analysis. This sample lists 300,000 to 500,000 distinct CDR3 sequences; around 20% were detected once. The biggest ten clones account for less than 25% of the sample.

General study outcomes and caveats: More public clonotypes were shared among persistent patients (approximately 3,000) than among newly diagnosed patients (roughly 960). Preferential use of TRBV28, TRBJ1-2 and TRBJ2-5 was observed in persistent disease, whereas TRBV20-1 and TRBJ2-1 were favored in newly diagnosed disease. Only peripheral blood was studied, because thyroid tissue, the primary lesion, was inaccessible. Persistent Graves' disease patients showed lower TCR Shannon entropy and fewer highly expanded clones than newly diagnosed patients, suggesting clonal expansion. Sequencing and analysis were limited to the TCR beta chain. The authors acknowledged the small sample size as a limitation that may reduce accuracy.

This sample's time point label indicates: persistent/refractory GD, antithyroid drugs over 5 years with positive TRAb. RNA was extracted from PBMCs in TRIzol for both TCR sequencing and RNA sequencing. The diagnosis of Graves' disease was made according to American Thyroid Association guidelines. Patients were recruited from an endocrinology department in Xi'an, China. From each patient, approximately 10 milliliters of peripheral blood was collected into an EDTA anticoagulant tube. Ficoll Paque Plus density gradient separation was used to isolate PBMCs, and no further T cell sorting was done. An Agilent 2100 Bioanalyzer and agarose gel were used to check RNA quality, and a NanoDrop 2000 was used to measure RNA concentration. This clonotype was recorded a few times. The clone's antigen remains unknown. The record has no base qualities; no much larger clone is one base away.

Recombination connected TRBV7-2 to TRBJ2-5; the D gene is perhaps TRBD2, from 6 matching bases. Sequencing was performed on peripheral blood mononuclear cells (PBMCs), taken when the disease was refractory, from a patient treated with antithyroid drugs. The TCR comes from a female donor with Graves disease. The DNA sequence is as follows: TGTGCCAGCAGCTTAGTCCCGGGACTTGCCCAAGAGACCCAGTACTTC. It translates to CASSLVPGLAQETQYF.